This TCR beta chain came from a study of cytomegalovirus exposure and HLA in healthy donors. Study observations and caveats: Analysis was carried out at a later point, and it linked a missense DCLRE1C variant to TCR beta V- and J-gene trimming.

Per the germline V gene, CDR1 is LGHNA and CDR2 is YNFKEQ. Losses at the gene ends were 4 bases for V and 8 bases for J; bases not matched to a gene: 12. The CDR3 sequence is 18 residues long. Remarks on this clone: Its antigen remains unknown.

The PCR made use of 60 Vbeta and 13 Jbeta primers. Authors' analysis steps: Approximately 11 million of tens of millions of unique TCR beta chains were shared, per a later count. The table came from immunoSEQ multiplex PCR; TCRdb's copy has only in-frame clones and leaves some out. The V and J calls and clone size were taken over from that table, and D and trimming were inferred from the DNA. The data contain around 200,000 clones, 65% to 90% of them seen just once; the ten biggest clones take up 1.4%. The rearrangement uses TRBV4-2 and TRBJ2-1, with 15 bases lining up with TRBD2. The receptor's source is a girl aged 5 to 17 in good health and CMV-seronegative. What was sequenced was PBMCs. The CDR3 reads CASSRGLAGGPLTDEQFF. The CDR3 DNA sequence: TGTGCCAGCAGCCGCGGACTAGCGGGAGGGCCCCTTACCGATGAGCAGTTCTTC.